Given below is one T cell receptor (beta chain) in context. This sample was included in a study of tumour-infiltrating T cells in Burkitt lymphoma. Per germline, CDR1 SGHDN and CDR2 FVKESK. The CDR3 is made up of 14 amino acids. Trimming took off 3 bases at V and 0 bases at J, with 8 bases between the two ends. Method: immunoSEQ multiplex PCR; TCRdb's copy keeps in-frame clones and lacks some. The sample includes around 15,000 clones, about 80% of them seen just once. This receptor was obtained from a human donor with diffuse large B-cell lymphoma. The source material was tumor tissue. The gene calls are TRBV14 and TRBJ1-2, with D possibly being TRBD1 (6 bases). In DNA form, the CDR3 reads TGTGCCAGCAGCCAGGACAGAACTAACTATGGCTACACCTTC. The encoded protein is CASSQDRTNYGYTF.